This TCR beta chain came from a study of CD8 T cells in Susac syndrome (dated by TCRdb to about 2019). Looking at the study overall: Of the Susac syndrome patients who were sequenced, more than five had clinically active disease and eight were in clinical remission. At the time of blood withdrawal, Susac syndrome patients were either therapy-naive, taking corticosteroids (with some also receiving IVIg), or on IVIg alone. Whether CD8+ T cell activation and differentiation in Susac syndrome was antigen driven was tested using repertoire sequencing.

RNA was extracted using the RNeasy kit, and about 0.5 to 1 ug of the RNA was reverse transcribed with random hexamers. The immunoSEQ multiplex PCR assay, which covers 54 Vbeta and 13 Jbeta segments, was used to amplify TCR beta CDR3 regions. PCR amplification bias was corrected using a synthetic template baseline for primer optimization and computational correction. The study's processing was this. Reads were assigned to V, D and J genes according to IMGT and analyzed in immunoSEQ Analyzer, with only productive sequences retained. To calculate clonality, Shannon entropy was normalized by log2 of the number of productive unique sequences and then subtracted from one. For each patient and control, public and private clones were evaluated among the 100 most prevalent clones. Susac-specific clones were defined as absent from healthy and MS cohorts, around 970 published viral clones and other ImmuneACCESS disease sequences. TCRdb took the public reads, trimmed them with fastp at Q25, ran MiXCR for clone calling and kept in-frame beta chains. Rows are combined by CDR3 protein, so each entry shows the most common genes and DNA. The V and J calls were determined by TCRdb, not by the authors. This sample is represented by 150,000 to 200,000 distinct CDR3 sequences; 90% to 95% of them were singletons. The ten biggest clones cover 0.087% of the sample.

A note on this clonotype: There is no known antigen for this receptor. Base quality data are lacking; no much larger clone is found one base away.

Peripheral blood CD8+ and CD4+ T cells from healthy donors, Susac syndrome patients and multiple sclerosis patients were profiled using high-throughput TCR beta sequencing. Recently defined diagnostic criteria for definite or probable disease were met by the Susac syndrome patients. Bulk CD8+ and CD4+ T cells were purified by magnetic negative isolation, while CD8+ TEMRA cells were enriched using FACS. Blood was collected in EDTA tubes and processed within 24 hours, with PBMCs isolated through density gradient centrifugation. PBMCs intended for TCR sequencing were cryopreserved in liquid nitrogen and were subsequently thawed in a 37 degrees C water bath. Purity of sorted or isolated CD4+, CD8+ and CD8+ TEMRA cells was at least 90%. V loses 2 bases at its end and J loses 2 bases; junction bases beyond the gene matches: 8. The germline V gene sets CDR1 to SGHRS and CDR2 to YFSETQ. The CDR3 starts with the cysteine, ends with the phenylalanine, and has 16 residues. Kept here is only the CDR3 DNA, which spans 48 bases and is read in frame from base 1.

What the research found in general, with its limitations: The number of individuals in the TCR sequencing and HLA analysis was acknowledged as relatively small. In patients with Susac syndrome, the CD4+ T cell repertoire showed no detectable clonal expansion.

The sequence was collected from a human donor with Susac syndrome. This sequence uses TRBV5-1 and TRBJ2-5, with 8 bases in between that match TRBD2. The sample consisted of CD4+ T cells from PBMCs. The sequence in DNA is TGCGCCAGCAGCTTCCAGGCGGGAGGTCTTCAAGAGACCCAGTACTTC. The encoded protein is CASSFQAGGLQETQYF. Reference TRBV5-1 and TRBJ2-5 genes cover what lies past the CDR3, so the full variable domain is KAGVTQTPRYLIKTRGQQVTLSCSPISGHRSVSWYQQTPGQGLQFLFEYFSETQRNKGNFPGRFSGRQFSNSRSEMNVSTLELGDSALYLCASSFQAGGLQETQYFGPGTRLLVL.